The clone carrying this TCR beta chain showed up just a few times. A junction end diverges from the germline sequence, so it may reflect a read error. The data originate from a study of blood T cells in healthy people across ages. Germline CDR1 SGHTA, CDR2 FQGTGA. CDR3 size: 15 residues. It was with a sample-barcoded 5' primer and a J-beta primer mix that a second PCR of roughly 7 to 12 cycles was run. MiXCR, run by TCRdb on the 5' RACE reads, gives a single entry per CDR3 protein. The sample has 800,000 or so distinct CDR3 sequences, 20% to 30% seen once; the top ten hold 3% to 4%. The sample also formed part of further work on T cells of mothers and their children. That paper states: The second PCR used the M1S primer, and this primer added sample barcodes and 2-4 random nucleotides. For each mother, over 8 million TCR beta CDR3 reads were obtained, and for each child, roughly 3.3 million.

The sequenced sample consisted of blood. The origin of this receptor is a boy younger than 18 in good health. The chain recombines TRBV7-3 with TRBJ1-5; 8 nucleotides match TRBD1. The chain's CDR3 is CASSITGGGNQPQHF. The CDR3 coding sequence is TGCGCCAGCAGCATTACAGGGGGAGGCAATCAGCCCCAGCATTTT.